These 22 T cell receptor beta chains came from one sample sequenced in a study of siplizumab effects on memory and regulatory T cells. Some clones are missing from TCRdb's copy, which holds only in-frame ones; the method was immunoSEQ multiplex PCR. The table includes around 100,000 clones, over 85% detected once. Sequencing was performed on non-Treg CD4+ T cells sorted from blood. These TCRs come from a human donor in good health.

The V call is TRBV7-6, the J call TRBJ2-7, with a weak D call TRBD1 (6 bases). The V end lost 1 base, the J end lost 4 bases, and 14 bases lay between the germline ends. The CDR3 is 15 residues long. CDR1 SGHVS and CDR2 FNYEAQ come from the germline V gene. Here the CDR3 DNA reads TGTGCCAGCAGCTTAGAACAGGGCCGTAGGTACGAGCAGTACTTC. The encoded protein is CASSLEQGRRYEQYF.

The rearrangement joins TRBV30 to TRBJ2-7, with 9 positions matching TRBD1. CDR1 is GTSNPN and CDR2 is SVGIG in the germline V gene (reference sequence). The CDR3 spans 15 residues. With V trimmed by 1 base and J by 3 bases, 7 bases remained unmatched. The DNA of the CDR3 is TGTGCCTGGAGTGCCCCAGACAGGGGGAACTACGAGCAGTACTTC. Translated: CAWSAPDRGNYEQYF.

The rearrangement uses TRBV20-1 and TRBJ2-7; D unclear. V gave up 3 bases and J gave up 5 bases, with 8 bases separating them. This CDR3 spans 11 amino acids. Germline CDR1 and CDR2: DFQATT and SNEGSKA (reference sequence). CDR3 region: CSARGQNEQYF. As DNA, the CDR3 is TGCAGTGCTAGGGGCCAGAACGAGCAGTACTTC.

The gene calls are TRBV5-1 and TRBJ2-7, with a tentative D call TRBD2 (7 bases). The germline gives CDR1 SGHRS, CDR2 YFSETQ. The V and J ends lost 3 bases and 5 bases respectively, with 21 bases between them. The CDR3 contains 16 residues. The CDR3 loop reads CASSSSGLGGLDEQYF. DNA of the CDR3: TGCGCCAGCAGCTCCTCCGGACTAGGGGGATTGGACGAGCAGTACTTC.

The chain uses TRBV7-2 and TRBJ1-1; D uncertain. V was shortened by 5 bases and J by 0 bases, with 13 bases between the two germline ends. Germline V lookup: CDR1 SGHTA, CDR2 FQGNSA. The CDR3 runs to 15 residues. This CDR3 reads CASSILRAVNTEAFF. The CDR3 nucleotides read TGTGCCAGCAGCATACTGAGGGCTGTGAACACTGAAGCTTTCTTT. Filled out from reference TRBV7-2 and TRBJ1-1, the complete variable domain reads GAGVSQSPSNKVTEKGKDVELRCDPISGHTALYWYRQSLGQGLEFLIYFQGNSAPDKSGLPSDRFSAERTGGSVSTLTIQRTQQEDSAVYLCASSILRAVNTEAFFGQGTRLTVV.

CDR3 nucleotide sequence: TGTGCCAGCAGAGACGACAACATTCAGTACTTC. Translated, it gives CASRDDNIQYF. The J gene is TRBJ2-4, the V gene TRBV11-1; no clear D gene. From germline, CDR1 is SGHAT and CDR2 FQDESV (reference sequence). Trimming removed 6 bases at V and 7 bases at J, with 7 bases between. The CDR3 sequence is 11 residues long.

V usage is TRBV6-1 and J usage is TRBJ2-5; D is undetermined. Germline CDR1 reads MNHNS; CDR2 reads SASEGT. This CDR3 is built from 13 residues. With 3 bases removed from V and 7 bases from J, the gap between germline ends came to 12 bases. The CDR3 region has the DNA TGTGCCAGCAGTGAGATGGCCTCCGGGACCCAGTACTTC. This translates into CASSEMASGTQYF.

This chain connects TRBV7-3 to TRBJ1-2, with D unresolved. The CDR3 covers 16 residues. Germline values: CDR1 SGHTA, CDR2 FQGTGA. V shed 5 bases and J shed 7 bases, with 23 bases lying between them. The CDR3: CASSPHSSRRTTGYTF. The CDR3 DNA follows: TGTGCCAGCAGCCCCCATAGTTCCAGACGGACGACTGGCTACACCTTC.

The rearrangement joins TRBV30 to TRBJ2-7, with a weak D call TRBD2 (6 bases). In germline, CDR1 is GTSNPN, CDR2 SVGIG (reference sequence). The CDR3 extends over 14 amino acids. V shed 1 base and J shed 3 bases, with 13 bases lying between them. The chain's CDR3 is CAWSAGVISYEQYF. In nucleotides, the CDR3 is TGTGCCTGGAGTGCGGGGGTTATTAGCTACGAGCAGTACTTC.

This chain links TRBV14 with TRBJ1-6; D uncertain. V was trimmed by 3 bases and J by 8 bases, leaving 8 bases between them. The CDR3 totals 13 residues. Germline CDR1 and CDR2: SGHDN and FVKESK. The CDR3 region is CASSHQIDSPLHF. The CDR3 nucleotides are TGTGCCAGCAGCCACCAGATTGATTCACCCCTCCACTTT.

V and J are TRBV25-1 and TRBJ2-7; 8 nucleotides match TRBD1. With V trimmed by 2 bases and J by 7 bases, 7 bases remained unmatched. This CDR3 is 14 amino acids long. The germline V gene encodes CDR1 MGHDK and CDR2 SYGVNS. The CDR3 DNA reads TGTGCCAGCAGTGAAGGGACAGGCGGTTGGGAGCAGTACTTC. Encoded protein: CASSEGTGGWEQYF.

The chain employs TRBV7-8 and TRBJ2-1; 8 bases align to TRBD2. V was clipped by 5 bases and J by 3 bases; unmatched bases: 9. CDR3 size: 16 residues. Germline V gene data show CDR1 as SGHVS and CDR2 as FQNEAQ. The CDR3 region has the DNA TGTGCCAGCAGCAGCTTTGCGGGGGGAGACTACAATGAGCAGTTCTTC. Protein product: CASSSFAGGDYNEQFF. Looking up the rest from reference TRBV7-8 and TRBJ2-1 gives the full variable domain: GAGVSQSPRYKVAKRGQDVALRCDPISGHVSLFWYQQALGQGPEFLTYFQNEAQLDKSGLPSDRFFAERPEGSVSTLKIQRTQQEDSAVYLCASSSFAGGDYNEQFFGPGTRLTVL.

The rearrangement links TRBV18 to TRBJ2-7; a weak D match, TRBD1 (5 bases). V was trimmed by 0 bases and J by 0 bases, leaving 12 bases between them. Per germline, CDR1 KGHSH and CDR2 LQKENI. This CDR3 is 16 amino acids long. DNA for the CDR3: TGTGCCAGCTCACCACCACGGACAAAGTTCTCCTACGAGCAGTACTTC. This codes for CASSPPRTKFSYEQYF.

The chain employs TRBV7-2 and TRBJ2-5, with D possibly matching TRBD1 (5 bases). V was trimmed by 5 bases and J by 7 bases, leaving 17 bases between them. The CDR3 length is 14 residues. Germline V gene lookup returns CDR1 SGHTA and CDR2 FQGNSA. The CDR3: CASSRGVGPGTQYF. CDR3 nucleotides: TGTGCCAGCAGCCGAGGAGTGGGGCCGGGGACCCAGTACTTC.

The chain recombines TRBV29-1 with TRBJ1-1; TRBD1 matches at 9 bases. Trimming removed 7 bases from V and 3 bases from J; junction bases left unmatched: 9. CDR1 SQVTM and CDR2 ANQGSEA come from the germline V gene. The CDR3 spans 14 residues. CDR3 region: CSARTGDSYTEAFF. CDR3 DNA: TGCAGCGCCCGGACAGGGGATTCGTACACTGAAGCTTTCTTT.

V gene TRBV28 combines with J gene TRBJ1-1; TRBD1 is a possible D gene (6 bases). The CDR3 contains 15 residues. Trimming left V 7 bases short and J 6 bases short, with 21 bases between. From germline, CDR1 is MDHEN and CDR2 SYDVKM. CDR3 in DNA: TGTGCCAGCATGGAGGGAAACAGGGTGAGAGCTGAAGCTTTCTTT. Residues: CASMEGNRVRAEAFF.

In DNA form, the CDR3 reads TGTGCCAGCAGCGCCGGGGACATACTGGGGGGCTACACCTTC. Translation: CASSAGDILGGYTF. The V gene is TRBV9, the J gene TRBJ1-2; D may be TRBD1 (6 bases). Per the germline V gene, CDR1 is SGDLS and CDR2 is YYNGEE. The CDR3 length is 14 residues. Trimming shortened V by 3 bases and J by 8 bases, and 17 bases separated the two germline ends.

This clone has just one count. This chain joins TRBV29-1 and TRBJ1-5, with D tentatively TRBD1 (5 bases). The CDR3 extends over 12 amino acids. Germline CDR1 is SQVTM and CDR2 is ANQGSEA. V was pared by 4 bases and J by 4 bases, with 8 bases between. CDR3 amino acids: CSVGGMNQPQHF. For the CDR3, the DNA is TGCAGCGTTGGGGGGATGAATCAGCCCCAGCATTTT.

The rearrangement joins TRBV27 to TRBJ1-5; tentative D call: TRBD1 (5 bases). This CDR3 comprises 12 residues. V lost 3 bases and J lost 5, with 5 bases in between. Germline V gene data show CDR1 as MNHEY and CDR2 as SMNVEV (reference sequence). The DNA for the CDR3 is TGTGCCAGCAGTTTCAGGGATCAGCCCCAGCATTTT. Its protein is CASSFRDQPQHF.

Remarks on this clone: The sample has other DNA sequences that encode this CDR3 too. The rearrangement links TRBV10-3 to TRBJ2-7; no firm D call. CDR3 size: 12 residues. In germline, CDR1 is ENHRY, CDR2 SYGVKD. V lost 4 bases to trimming and J lost 0 bases, with 4 bases between them. The CDR3 sequence: CAISGSSYEQYF. CDR3 bases: TGTGCCATCAGTGGGAGCTCCTACGAGCAGTACTTC.

The chain links TRBV30 to TRBJ1-3, with a possible D match to TRBD1 (6 bases). V was cut by 5 bases and J by 0 bases, with 8 bases left in between. The germline V gene encodes CDR1 GTSNPN and CDR2 SVGIG (reference sequence). CDR3 length equals 13 residues. The CDR3 DNA follows: TGTGCCTGGCAGGGGAGCTCTGGAAACACCATATATTTT. Its protein product is CAWQGSSGNTIYF.

The chain couples TRBV7-9 to TRBJ1-2; no clear D gene. With 0 bases removed from V and 4 bases from J, the gap between germline ends came to 9 bases. This CDR3 contains 14 residues. Germline V gene sequence: CDR1 SEHNR, CDR2 FQNEAQ (reference sequence). The CDR3 loop reads CASSLARELYGYTF. The DNA for the CDR3 is TGTGCCAGCAGCTTAGCGCGCGAGCTCTATGGCTACACCTTC.